Each of the 30 T cell receptor beta chains below was sequenced from the same sample in a study of shared clonotypes between healthy human individuals. Generated by immunoSEQ multiplex PCR, the TCRdb table keeps only in-frame clones and is missing some. The sample shows 2.3 million or so clones, approximately 93% of them seen only once. The source material was naive CD4+ T cells from PBMCs. Subset given: CD45RA+ positively selected. Receptors originate from a young man in good health. Some clones in this sample may be carry-over from other donors' samples.

The chain links TRBV7-2 to TRBJ2-5; D unclear. Trimming took off 1 base at V and 8 bases at J, with 11 bases between the two ends. CDR3 size: 13 residues. Germline CDR1 reads SGHTA; CDR2 reads FQGNSA. The CDR3 DNA is TGTGCCAGCAGCTTAGACAGTGGAAGAACCCAGTACTTC. It is translated as CASSLDSGRTQYF. Full variable domain (outside the CDR3, taken from reference TRBV7-2 and TRBJ2-5): GAGVSQSPSNKVTEKGKDVELRCDPISGHTALYWYRQSLGQGLEFLIYFQGNSAPDKSGLPSDRFSAERTGGSVSTLTIQRTQQEDSAVYLCASSLDSGRTQYFGPGTRLLVL.

The table lists this clone with a few counts. The same CDR3 also results from other DNA sequences found in this sample. V usage is TRBV10-3 and J usage is TRBJ2-7; the match to TRBD2 covers 9 bases. Germline-derived CDR1 and CDR2 are ENHRY and SYGVKD. The CDR3 has 15 residues. With 2 bases clipped from V and 2 bases from J, the junction kept 4 bases outside the gene matches. CDR3 in DNA: TGTGCCATCAGTGAGGGGCTAGCGGGACCCTACGAGCAGTACTTC. Residues: CAISEGLAGPYEQYF.

This clone has more than one count but fewer than ten. The chain has TRBV30 and TRBJ1-1; unclear D gene. V gave up 4 bases and J gave up 8 bases, with 11 bases separating them. The germline CDR1 and CDR2 sequences are GTSNPN and SVGIG (reference sequence). This CDR3 has 11 residues. The CDR3 reads CAWTDLEEAFF. DNA of the CDR3: TGTGCCTGGACCGACCTAGAGGAAGCTTTCTTT. Using reference TRBV30 and TRBJ1-1 for the parts outside the CDR3, the full variable domain is SQTIHQWPATLVQPVGSPLSLECTVEGTSNPNLYWYRQAAGRGLQLLFYSVGIGQISSEVPQNLSASRPQDRQFILSSKKLLLSDSGFYLCAWTDLEEAFFGQGTRLTVV.

In this sample, this clone turned up a few times. The chain links TRBV5-1 to TRBJ1-1; the D is unclear. Germline V gives CDR1 SGHRS, CDR2 YFSETQ. Trimming took off 0 bases at V and 9 bases at J, with 6 bases between the two ends. This CDR3 has 11 residues. In DNA form, the CDR3 reads TGCGCCAGCAGCTTGGGGAGCCAAGCTTTCTTT. Translation: CASSLGSQAFF.

This clone was recorded only once. CDR3: CAWADSEAYEQYF. The CDR3 DNA reads as TGTGCCTGGGCCGACAGCGAAGCCTACGAGCAGTACTTC. The chain couples TRBV30 to TRBJ2-5; possibly TRBD1 for D (5 bases). With the DNA end fitting TRBJ2-7 better, the J assignment may be wrong. The germline CDR1 and CDR2 sequences are GTSNPN and SVGIG (reference sequence). This CDR3 has 13 residues.

This clone was observed a single time. This sequence joins TRBV18 and TRBJ1-1, with TRBD1 identical over 8 bases. Looked up from germline, CDR1 is KGHSH and CDR2 is LQKENI. Germline trimming cut 0 bases from V and 4 bases from J; bases unmatched to any gene: 7. This CDR3 is built from 16 residues. The CDR3 region has the DNA TGTGCCAGCTCACCACCGCGATCACAGGGGGGCACTGAAGCTTTCTTT. Its protein is CASSPPRSQGGTEAFF.

The chain uses TRBV19 and TRBJ2-6; 7 bases match TRBD2. CDR1 LNHDA and CDR2 SQIVND come from the germline V gene (reference sequence). J was trimmed by 2 bases and V by 7 bases; bases with no gene match: 5. The CDR3 covers 15 residues. The CDR3 sequence is CASTFGGTGANVLTF. The CDR3 DNA reads as TGTGCCAGTACCTTCGGGGGGACTGGGGCCAACGTCCTGACTTTC.

This clone is a singleton in its sample. Other nucleotide sequences from this sample produce the same CDR3. The chain carries TRBV28 and TRBJ1-2; D is uncertain. Trimming took off 3 bases at V and 4 bases at J, with 6 bases between the two ends. CDR1 is MDHEN, CDR2 SYDVKM, per germline. The CDR3 consists of 12 residues. The CDR3 coding sequence is TGTGCCAGCAGTTTCCTCAGCTATGGCTACACCTTC. Protein sequence: CASSFLSYGYTF.

The chain carries TRBV5-1 and TRBJ2-1, with D possibly TRBD2 on 5 matching bases. This CDR3 comprises 14 residues. Trimming stripped 4 bases from V and 8 bases from J, with 16 bases between. Germline loops: CDR1 SGHRS, CDR2 YFSETQ. CDR3 sequence reads: CASSPDPGSDEQFF. For the CDR3, the DNA is TGCGCCAGCAGCCCGGACCCGGGGAGCGATGAGCAGTTCTTC.

The V gene is TRBV4-3, the J gene TRBJ2-3; D is ambiguous. V lost 0 bases and J lost 1, with 11 bases in between. The germline V gene encodes CDR1 LGHNA and CDR2 YSLEER. CDR3 length: 16 amino acids. As DNA, the CDR3 is TGCGCCAGCAGCCAAGAGGGTAGCTCTGGCACAGATACGCAGTATTTT. Its protein is CASSQEGSSGTDTQYF.

The V and J genes are TRBV30 and TRBJ1-2, with D possibly matching TRBD1 (6 bases). CDR1 and CDR2 (germline): GTSNPN, SVGIG (reference sequence). V lost 0 bases and J lost 8, with 28 bases in between. CDR3 length: 18 amino acids. In DNA, the CDR3 is TGTGCCTGGAGTGTAGTTGTGGACACCGGGACAAAGAAACGAGGCTACACCTTC. This gives the protein CAWSVVVDTGTKKRGYTF. Filled out from reference TRBV30 and TRBJ1-2, the complete variable domain reads SQTIHQWPATLVQPVGSPLSLECTVEGTSNPNLYWYRQAAGRGLQLLFYSVGIGQISSEVPQNLSASRPQDRQFILSSKKLLLSDSGFYLCAWSVVVDTGTKKRGYTFGSGTRLTVV.

The rearrangement joins TRBV5-5 to TRBJ1-1; D is undetermined. Trimming stripped 0 bases from V and 6 bases from J, with 6 bases between. CDR3 length: 12 residues. Germline V gene lookup returns CDR1 SGHKS and CDR2 YYEKEE (reference sequence). The CDR3 region has the DNA TGTGCCAGCAGCTTGGTAGCCCCTGAAGCTTTCTTT. This sequence encodes CASSLVAPEAFF.

CDR3 loop: CASSLGSTRSGEQYF. CDR3 bases: TGTGCCAGCAGCTTAGGATCCACGAGGTCCGGGGAGCAGTACTTC. The rearrangement joins TRBV7-2 to TRBJ2-7; D is uncertain. Trimming shortened V by 1 base and J by 7 bases, and 17 bases separated the two germline ends. Germline V CDR1 and CDR2: SGHTA, FQGNSA. The CDR3 is made up of 15 amino acids.

Concerning this clone: Other DNA sequences in the same sample also yield this CDR3. The CDR3 sequence is CASSPSAEYGYTF. The DNA of the CDR3 is TGTGCCAGCTCACCATCGGCAGAGTATGGCTACACCTTC. The chain recombines TRBV18 with TRBJ1-2; D unresolved. This CDR3 has 13 amino acids. CDR1 KGHSH and CDR2 LQKENI come from the germline V gene. V was trimmed by 2 bases and J by 5 bases, leaving 9 bases between them. Full variable domain (rest looked up from reference TRBV18 and TRBJ1-2): NAGVMQNPRHLVRRRGQEARLRCSPMKGHSHVYWYRQLPEEGLKFMVYLQKENIIDESGMPKERFSAEFPKEGPSILRIQQVVRGDSAAYFCASSPSAEYGYTFGSGTRLTVV.

This clone was counted a single time. V usage is TRBV10-3 and J usage is TRBJ2-4; 12 bases agree with TRBD1. The CDR3 contains 19 residues. Unmatched junction bases numbered 13, after V lost 6 bases and J lost 1 base. CDR1 ENHRY and CDR2 SYGVKD come from the germline V gene. CDR3 coding DNA: TGTGCCATCAGCCAGTTGGGGACAGGGGGCGCCGTGGCCAAAAACATTCAGTACTTC. Protein sequence: CAISQLGTGGAVAKNIQYF.

This clone has just one count. The chain couples TRBV29-1 to TRBJ1-2; D remains ambiguous. V was clipped by 4 bases and J by 6 bases, with 6 bases between them. The CDR3 totals 10 residues. Per the germline V gene, CDR1 is SQVTM and CDR2 is ANQGSEA. CDR3 sequence reads: CSVVLNGYTF. CDR3 coding DNA: TGCAGCGTTGTCCTGAATGGCTACACCTTC.

CDR3 nucleotide sequence: TGTGCCAGCACCCCGAGGCGGGGGAACACTGAAGCTTTCTTT. It yields the protein CASTPRRGNTEAFF. J is TRBJ1-1 and V is TRBV9; D ambiguous. The CDR3 is made up of 14 amino acids. From germline, CDR1 is SGDLS and CDR2 YYNGEE. V dropped 6 bases and J dropped 1 base, with 13 bases sitting between them.

The rearrangement links TRBV7-2 to TRBJ2-2, with a tentative D call TRBD1 (5 bases). The CDR3 is made up of 16 amino acids. CDR1 SGHTA and CDR2 FQGNSA come from the germline V gene. The germline V and J ends were trimmed by 5 bases and 4 bases, with 17 bases remaining between them. The CDR3 region has the DNA TGTGCCAGCAGCCCCCTCCGTACAGGAATCACCGGGGAGCTGTTTTTT. Protein product: CASSPLRTGITGELFF.

The V gene is TRBV9, the J gene TRBJ2-7; no definite D call. Germline CDR1 is SGDLS and CDR2 is YYNGEE. The CDR3 spans 14 residues. Trimming took 0 bases from V and 7 from J, leaving 14 bases between them. The CDR3 DNA follows: TGTGCCAGCAGCGTAGCCCCTCTGAATGAGGAGCAGTACTTC. Protein: CASSVAPLNEEQYF.

This rearrangement joins TRBV5-1 to TRBJ1-1; D remains unclear. The germline gives CDR1 SGHRS, CDR2 YFSETQ. The CDR3 has 17 amino acids. V dropped 0 bases and J dropped 4 bases, with 19 bases sitting between them. The CDR3 nucleotides are TGCGCCAGCAGCTTGGGGTCCAGTACAGTCGGTACCACTGAAGCTTTCTTT. Translating gives CASSLGSSTVGTTEAFF. Drawing the rest from reference TRBV5-1 and TRBJ1-1, the complete variable domain is KAGVTQTPRYLIKTRGQQVTLSCSPISGHRSVSWYQQTPGQGLQFLFEYFSETQRNKGNFPGRFSGRQFSNSRSEMNVSTLELGDSALYLCASSLGSSTVGTTEAFFGQGTRLTVV.

As regards this clone: Other DNA sequences within the sample encode an identical CDR3. V and J are TRBV7-2 and TRBJ2-7; the D gene is possibly TRBD1 (5 bases). Per the germline V gene, CDR1 is SGHTA and CDR2 is FQGNSA. V lost 0 bases to trimming and J lost 7 bases, with 10 bases between them. This CDR3 contains 13 residues. CDR3 residues: CASSLAGPGEQYF. CDR3 bases: TGTGCCAGCAGCTTAGCGGGCCCAGGGGAGCAGTACTTC.

The genes are TRBV2 and TRBJ2-4; D perhaps matches TRBD1 (5 bases). The CDR3 sequence is 18 residues long. V lost 5 bases, J lost 2 bases, and 22 bases lay in between. Germline CDR1 SNHLY, CDR2 FYNNEI. CDR3 loop: CASSPWGQTVDSKNIQYF. The CDR3 nucleotides are TGTGCCAGCAGTCCCTGGGGCCAAACGGTCGATTCCAAAAACATTCAGTACTTC.

V is TRBV11-2 and J is TRBJ2-7; perhaps TRBD2 as D (6 bases). CDR1 and CDR2 (germline): SGHAT, FQNNGV. The CDR3 runs to 14 residues. V lost 2 bases to trimming and J lost 5 bases, with 13 bases between them. The CDR3 DNA is TGTGCCAGCAGCTTATGGAGGGAACTGGACGAGCAGTACTTC. Translation: CASSLWRELDEQYF.

This chain joins TRBV11-2 and TRBJ2-3; maybe TRBD2 (7 bases). V was clipped by 7 bases and J by 1 base, with 12 bases between them. CDR3 length: 14 residues. Germline lookup yields CDR1 SGHAT and CDR2 FQNNGV. CDR3 DNA sequence: TGTGCCAGCAACCAAGGGGGGGGCACAGATACGCAGTATTTT. It is translated as CASNQGGGTDTQYF.

This clone has more than one count but fewer than ten. This chain links TRBV28 with TRBJ1-3, with a tentative D call TRBD1 (6 bases). The ends were cut back, 5 bases at V and 3 bases at J, with 17 bases in the middle. Germline lookup yields CDR1 MDHEN and CDR2 SYDVKM. CDR3 length: 16 amino acids. The CDR3: CASSPYSRGFGNTIYF. CDR3 bases: TGTGCCAGCAGTCCCTACTCCAGGGGATTTGGAAACACCATATATTTT.

In DNA, the CDR3 is TGTGCCAGCAGCCAAGGGGGGATTCAGCCCCAGCATTTT. Translation gives CASSQGGIQPQHF. The chain couples TRBV7-9 to TRBJ1-5; TRBD1 might be the D (6 bases). CDR3 size: 13 residues. Between the trimmed V and J ends, which lost 5 bases and 6 bases, there was a span of 11 bases. Germline V gene sequence: CDR1 SEHNR, CDR2 FQNEAQ (reference sequence).

The chain is built from TRBV7-3 and TRBJ2-7, with D perhaps matching TRBD2 (6 bases). The CDR3 has 15 amino acids. The germline CDR1 and CDR2 sequences are SGHTA and FQGTGA. Trimming pared 1 base from V and 0 bases from J, leaving 10 bases between. The CDR3 sequence: CASSLIGGSSYEQYF. The CDR3, as DNA: TGTGCCAGCAGCTTAATAGGAGGGAGCTCCTACGAGCAGTACTTC.

This clone was detected only once. V gene TRBV30 combines with J gene TRBJ2-7, with 9 bases that match TRBD1. This CDR3 has 15 residues. CDR1 is GTSNPN, CDR2 SVGIG, per germline (reference sequence). V gave up 0 bases and J gave up 1 base; unmatched junction bases: 4. CDR3: CAWSVMGTGSYEQYF. CDR3 in DNA: TGTGCCTGGAGTGTGATGGGGACAGGGTCCTACGAGCAGTACTTC.

V usage is TRBV7-6 and J usage is TRBJ1-1, with TRBD1 identical over 7 bases. This CDR3 contains 18 residues. Trimming at V came to 6 bases and at J to 2 bases, leaving 18 bases not matched to a gene. Germline loops: CDR1 SGHVS, CDR2 FNYEAQ. CDR3 DNA: TGTGCCAGCAGAGCTCTCTGGGGGCAGGGGGACCAAAACACTGAAGCTTTCTTT. The encoded protein is CASRALWGQGDQNTEAFF.

The rearrangement joins TRBV5-1 to TRBJ2-7; D gene uncertain. V dropped 4 bases and J dropped 6 bases, with 20 bases sitting between them. The CDR3 consists of 15 residues. Germline V CDR1 and CDR2: SGHRS, YFSETQ. In DNA form, the CDR3 reads TGCGCCAGCAGCCCGGACCGGGTGGGAACGGGCGAGCAGTACTTC. Its translation: CASSPDRVGTGEQYF.